The rows below give T cell receptor beta chains drawn from one sample of a study of post-analysis software for immune sequencing data. MiXCR, applied by TCRdb to the PCR reads, yields one record per CDR3 protein. The table has some 700,000 distinct CDR3 sequences, roughly three fifths seen once. The specimen sequenced was blood. Receptors originate from a girl aged 2-10 years with multiple sclerosis. Both conserved end residues are part of each CDR3. Fields, in order: CDR3 protein, CDR3 DNA, clone size, D gene, J gene, V gene. A D gene is named only where the DNA matches it firmly. Not every row has a clone size; where given, it reads once, few, many or a size class.

CDR3: CASSLVGGRVNYGYTF; DNA: TGTGCCAGCAGCTTAGTGGGGGGCCGAGTTAACTATGGCTACACCTTC; size: few; D: NA; J: TRBJ1-2; V: TRBV7-2
CDR3: CASSGTGDENTEAFF; DNA: TGTGCCAGCAGTGGGACAGGGGACGAGAACACTGAAGCTTTCTTT; size: NA; D: TRBD1; J: TRBJ1-1; V: TRBV6-2/TRBV6-3
CDR3: CSARAATGTGVHNEQFF; DNA: TGCAGTGCTAGAGCCGCCACCGGGACAGGGGTCCACAATGAGCAGTTCTTC; size: NA; D: TRBD1; J: TRBJ2-1; V: TRBV20-1
CDR3: CASGGLAGSYEQYF; DNA: TGCGCCAGCGGGGGACTAGCGGGATCGTACGAGCAGTACTTC; size: once; D: TRBD2; J: TRBJ2-7; V: TRBV10-2
CDR3: CASSYGGGTEAFF; DNA: TGTGCCAGCAGTTACGGGGGGGGAACTGAAGCTTTCTTT; size: NA; D: NA; J: TRBJ1-1; V: TRBV6-5
CDR3: CASSLHRAYNSPLHF; DNA: TGTGCCAGCAGCCTCCACCGGGCCTATAATTCACCCCTCCACTTT; size: NA; D: NA; J: TRBJ1-6; V: TRBV12-3/TRBV12-4
CDR3: CASTVSGPAQETQYF; DNA: TGTGCCAGCACGGTTTCGGGGCCAGCCCAAGAGACCCAGTACTTC; size: few; D: NA; J: TRBJ2-5; V: TRBV5-5
CDR3: CASSFTGGNTEAFF; DNA: TGCGCCAGCAGCTTTACAGGGGGGAACACTGAAGCTTTCTTT; size: NA; D: TRBD1; J: TRBJ1-1; V: TRBV4-1
CDR3: CASSPRGSGQETQYF; DNA: TGTGCCAGCAGCCCCCGGGGTAGCGGGCAAGAGACCCAGTACTTC; size: NA; D: TRBD2; J: TRBJ2-5; V: TRBV9
CDR3: CASSLIDTAGYGYTF; DNA: TGTGCCAGCTCACTTATTGACACCGCCGGCTATGGCTACACCTTC; size: NA; D: NA; J: TRBJ1-2; V: TRBV18
CDR3: CASSVAGGNEQFF; DNA: TGTGCCAGCTCCGTCGCGGGGGGGAATGAGCAGTTCTTC; size: many; D: TRBD2; J: TRBJ2-1; V: TRBV6-5
CDR3: CSVGEGRQGYTF; DNA: TGCAGCGTTGGTGAGGGCCGGCAAGGCTACACCTTC; size: NA; D: NA; J: TRBJ1-2; V: TRBV29-1
CDR3: CSVESNTDTQYF; DNA: TGCAGCGTTGAGTCTAACACAGATACGCAGTATTTT; size: NA; D: NA; J: TRBJ2-3; V: TRBV29-1
CDR3: CASSDVRGNQPQHF; DNA: TGTGCCAGCAGTGACGTTCGGGGCAATCAGCCCCAGCATTTT; size: NA; D: NA; J: TRBJ1-5; V: TRBV6-1
CDR3: CSVETGTNYGYTF; DNA: TGCAGCGTTGAAACAGGGACTAACTATGGCTACACCTTC; size: few; D: NA; J: TRBJ1-2; V: TRBV29-1
CDR3: CSARVGVGLNEAFF; DNA: TGCAGTGCTAGAGTGGGTGTAGGGCTGAATGAAGCTTTCTTT; size: NA; D: NA; J: TRBJ1-1; V: TRBV20-1
CDR3: CSARDRFRETQYF; DNA: TGCAGTGCTAGGGACCGGTTCAGGGAGACCCAGTACTTC; size: NA; D: NA; J: TRBJ2-5; V: TRBV20-1
CDR3: CASSSGTNPTDEQFF; DNA: TGTGCCAGCAGTTCCGGGACTAACCCCACAGATGAGCAGTTCTTC; size: NA; D: TRBD2; J: TRBJ2-1; V: TRBV3-1
CDR3: CATSGPGGPPDTQYF; DNA: TGTGCCACCAGCGGCCCGGGGGGGCCCCCAGATACGCAGTATTTT; size: NA; D: TRBD2; J: TRBJ2-3; V: TRBV24-1
CDR3: CSATGTASGYTF; DNA: TGCAGTGCTACCGGGACAGCGAGTGGCTACACCTTC; size: NA; D: TRBD1; J: TRBJ1-2; V: TRBV20-1
CDR3: CASSPPRGTDTQYF; DNA: TGTGCCAGCTCACCACCCAGGGGGACAGATACGCAGTATTTT; size: NA; D: TRBD1; J: TRBJ2-3; V: TRBV18
CDR3: CSVSRGSYEQYF; DNA: TGCAGCGTAAGCAGGGGTTCCTACGAGCAGTACTTC; size: NA; D: NA; J: TRBJ2-7; V: TRBV20-1
CDR3: CASSRPGTRNSYNEQFF; DNA: TGCGCCAGCAGCAGACCCGGGACTAGGAACTCCTACAATGAGCAGTTCTTC; size: NA; D: TRBD2; J: TRBJ2-1; V: TRBV10-2
CDR3: CSARAAGYSYNEQFF; DNA: TGCAGTGCTAGAGCGGCGGGGTACTCCTACAATGAGCAGTTCTTC; size: NA; D: NA; J: TRBJ2-1; V: TRBV20-1
CDR3: CASSFGTSGSAEQYF; DNA: TGTGCCAGCAGTTTCGGGACTAGCGGGAGCGCCGAGCAGTACTTC; size: NA; D: TRBD2; J: TRBJ2-7; V: TRBV6-2/TRBV6-3
CDR3: CASGSVTSYEQYF; DNA: TGTGCTAGTGGTTCCGTTACTAGCTACGAGCAGTACTTC; size: few; D: NA; J: TRBJ2-7; V: TRBV12-5
CDR3: CASSPIRWETQYF; DNA: TGTGCCAGCAGCCCGATCAGATGGGAGACCCAGTACTTC; size: NA; D: NA; J: TRBJ2-5; V: TRBV11-2
CDR3: CASSGRAEDNEQFF; DNA: TGTGCCAGCTCAGGACGGGCGGAGGACAATGAGCAGTTCTTC; size: NA; D: NA; J: TRBJ2-1; V: TRBV18
CDR3: CAISEGAGELFF; DNA: TGTGCCATCAGTGAAGGGGCCGGGGAGCTGTTTTTT; size: NA; D: NA; J: TRBJ2-2; V: TRBV10-3
CDR3: CSARDRDLGALPYGYTF; DNA: TGCAGTGCTAGAGATCGGGATCTGGGGGCGCTACCCTATGGCTACACCTTC; size: NA; D: NA; J: TRBJ1-2; V: TRBV20-1
CDR3: CASSPSGTSGSLEQFF; DNA: TGTGCCAGCAGCCCCTCCGGGACTAGCGGGAGTTTGGAGCAGTTCTTC; size: NA; D: TRBD2; J: TRBJ2-1; V: TRBV7-9
CDR3: CASSQDWSQGAFYTF; DNA: TGCGCCAGCAGCCAAGATTGGTCGCAGGGGGCTTTCTACACCTTC; size: few; D: TRBD1; J: TRBJ1-2; V: TRBV4-3
CDR3: CASSLVGTSGGGNEQFF; DNA: TGCGCCAGCAGCTTGGTCGGGACTAGCGGGGGGGGCAATGAGCAGTTCTTC; size: once; D: TRBD2; J: TRBJ2-1; V: TRBV5-1
CDR3: CASSLVVAGGQETQYF; DNA: TGCGCCAGCAGCTTGGTTGTAGCGGGGGGTCAAGAGACCCAGTACTTC; size: many; D: TRBD2; J: TRBJ2-5; V: TRBV5-1
CDR3: CASSFSGQGTDTQYF; DNA: TGTGCCAGCAGCTTTTCGGGACAGGGAACGGATACGCAGTATTTT; size: NA; D: TRBD1; J: TRBJ2-3; V: TRBV7-9
CDR3: CASSQATHNEQFF; DNA: TGTGCCAGCAGCCAAGCGACGCACAATGAGCAGTTCTTC; size: NA; D: NA; J: TRBJ2-1; V: TRBV14
CDR3: CSALPPGGDQPQHF; DNA: TGCAGTGCCCTGCCGCCGGGAGGGGATCAGCCCCAGCATTTT; size: NA; D: NA; J: TRBJ1-5; V: TRBV20-1
CDR3: CASSIVLGLEQFF; DNA: TGTGCCAGTAGTATAGTGCTGGGACTTGAGCAGTTCTTC; size: NA; D: NA; J: TRBJ2-1; V: TRBV19
CDR3: CASSPETSGRGDEQYF; DNA: TGTGCCAGCAGCCCAGAGACTAGCGGGAGGGGAGACGAGCAGTACTTC; size: few; D: TRBD2; J: TRBJ2-7; V: TRBV9
CDR3: CASSLVAGAISYNEQYF; DNA: TGTGCCAGCAGTTTAGTAGCGGGGGCGATCTCCTACAATGAGCAGTACTTC; size: NA; D: TRBD2; J: TRBJ2-7; V: TRBV12-3/TRBV12-4
CDR3: CSVAPKGRANEKLFF; DNA: TGCAGCGTTGCCCCGAAGGGCAGGGCTAATGAAAAACTGTTTTTT; size: NA; D: NA; J: TRBJ1-4; V: TRBV29-1
CDR3: CASSLEATQETQYF; DNA: TGTGCCAGCAGTTTGGAGGCAACCCAAGAGACCCAGTACTTC; size: NA; D: NA; J: TRBJ2-5; V: TRBV28
CDR3: CSANGGGTYEQYF; DNA: TGCAGTGCTAATGGCGGAGGAACTTACGAGCAGTACTTC; size: NA; D: NA; J: TRBJ2-7; V: TRBV20-1
CDR3: CASSYPTGCTQYF; DNA: TGTGCCAGCAGTTACCCTACAGGGTGTACGCAGTATTTT; size: NA; D: NA; J: TRBJ2-3; V: TRBV6-5
CDR3: CSARNNEQFF; DNA: TGCAGTGCTAGAAACAATGAGCAGTTCTTC; size: NA; D: NA; J: TRBJ2-1; V: TRBV20-1
CDR3: CSARSPGGTNEKLFF; DNA: TGCAGTGCTAGGAGCCCTGGCGGTACTAATGAAAAACTGTTTTTT; size: NA; D: NA; J: TRBJ1-4; V: TRBV20-1
CDR3: CASSGENTEAFF; DNA: TGTGCCAGCAGTGGAGAGAACACTGAAGCTTTCTTT; size: NA; D: NA; J: TRBJ1-1; V: TRBV2
CDR3: CASSLGLQGSEQFF; DNA: TGTGCCAGCAGCTTAGGTTTACAGGGAAGTGAGCAGTTCTTC; size: NA; D: NA; J: TRBJ2-1; V: TRBV7-6
CDR3: CASSESGGIGLNTEAFF; DNA: TGTGCCAGCAGTGAATCGGGGGGTATAGGCCTGAACACTGAAGCTTTCTTT; size: NA; D: NA; J: TRBJ1-1; V: TRBV2
CDR3: CASSLGTVGGSRETQYF; DNA: TGTGCCAGCAGCTTGGGCACGGTAGGGGGCTCAAGGGAGACCCAGTACTTC; size: NA; D: TRBD1; J: TRBJ2-5; V: TRBV7-9
CDR3: CSAREEAGRGEQYF; DNA: TGCAGTGCTAGAGAGGAAGCGGGTAGGGGGGAGCAGTACTTC; size: few; D: NA; J: TRBJ2-7; V: TRBV20-1
CDR3: CASSLGQPNQPQHF; DNA: TGTGCCAGCAGCCTGGGACAGCCCAATCAGCCCCAGCATTTT; size: NA; D: TRBD1; J: TRBJ1-5; V: TRBV11-2
CDR3: CASSLVSGLANYGYTF; DNA: TGTGCCAGCAGCTTAGTCTCAGGACTCGCTAACTATGGCTACACCTTC; size: NA; D: NA; J: TRBJ1-2; V: TRBV7-2
CDR3: CASSPTRLAGVKDTQYF; DNA: TGTGCCAGCAGCCCGACCAGACTAGCGGGAGTCAAGGATACGCAGTATTTT; size: few; D: TRBD2; J: TRBJ2-3; V: TRBV7-3
CDR3: CASSLIGAGGSSYEQYF; DNA: TGTGCCAGCAGCTTGATAGGTGCTGGGGGATCCTCCTACGAGCAGTACTTC; size: NA; D: NA; J: TRBJ2-7; V: TRBV5-6
CDR3: CASSLIGFSSTDTQYF; DNA: TGTGCCAGCAGTTTAATCGGTTTCTCTAGCACAGATACGCAGTATTTT; size: few; D: NA; J: TRBJ2-3; V: TRBV27
CDR3: CSATQGNEAFF; DNA: TGCAGTGCTACCCAGGGAAATGAAGCTTTCTTT; size: NA; D: NA; J: TRBJ1-1; V: TRBV20-1
CDR3: CASSQDRGGARHEQFF; DNA: TGCGCCAGCAGCCAAGATCGGGGGGGAGCGAGGCATGAGCAGTTCTTC; size: NA; D: TRBD2; J: TRBJ2-1; V: TRBV4-1